Listed below are T cell receptor beta chains from one sample, sequenced in a study of blood T cell repertoires in COVID-19. Using immunoSEQ multiplex PCR, the repertoire was profiled, and TCRdb retains in-frame clones only, with some absent. The sample records fewer than 85,000 clones, over 60% being singletons. Sequenced material: peripheral blood. All receptors come from a woman over 75 with active or convalescent COVID-19. Both conserved end residues are part of each CDR3. Each record gives: J gene, D gene, V gene, clone size, CDR3 DNA, CDR3 protein. The D gene is left open where the match is weak. Clone size, where shown, is once, few, many, or a class for clones that have expanded.

J: TRBJ1-5; D: TRBD1; V: TRBV19; size: many; DNA: TGTGCCAGTAGTATGACAGGTCACAGGGGGTATAAGCCCCAGCATTTT; CDR3: CASSMTGHRGYKPQHF
J: TRBJ1-1; D: NA; V: TRBV29-1; size: NA; DNA: TGCAGCGTTGAAGCTCCGGACTGGATGAACACTGAAGCTTTCTTT; CDR3: CSVEAPDWMNTEAFF
J: TRBJ1-5; D: TRBD1; V: TRBV19; size: NA; DNA: TGTGCCAGTACCCGGACAGGGATTAGCAATCAGCCCCAGCATTTT; CDR3: CASTRTGISNQPQHF
J: TRBJ1-4; D: NA; V: TRBV5-8; size: NA; DNA: TGTGCCAGCAGCCGGACTGACTTTAATGAAAAACTGTTTTTT; CDR3: CASSRTDFNEKLFF
J: TRBJ1-3; D: NA; V: TRBV7-9; size: NA; DNA: TGTGCCAGCAGCTTCCAGGACAGCCCGGAGGGAAACACCATATATTTT; CDR3: CASSFQDSPEGNTIYF
J: TRBJ2-4; D: NA; V: TRBV5-6; size: NA; DNA: TGTGCCAGCAGCTTGGAGGCAGGAGGGGCGGACATTCAGTACTTC; CDR3: CASSLEAGGADIQYF
J: TRBJ1-4; D: TRBD1; V: TRBV27; size: NA; DNA: TGTGCCAGCAGCCCACAGACAGGGGGCGGTGAAAAACTGTTTTTT; CDR3: CASSPQTGGGEKLFF
J: TRBJ2-1; D: NA; V: TRBV3-1/TRBV3-2; size: NA; DNA: TGTGCCAGCAGCCTAAAAACAGGGAGCTACAATGAGCAGTTCTTC; CDR3: CASSLKTGSYNEQFF
J: TRBJ2-2; D: NA; V: TRBV11-2; size: NA; DNA: TGTGCCAGCAGCCCCGCCGGTGCTGTTGGGGAGCTGTTTTTT; CDR3: CASSPAGAVGELFF
J: TRBJ1-2; D: TRBD1; V: TRBV5-4; size: NA; DNA: TGTGCCAGCAGCTTGGTGGGGACAGGGGAGAGGGGCTACACCTTC; CDR3: CASSLVGTGERGYTF
J: TRBJ1-3; D: TRBD1; V: TRBV7-2; size: NA; DNA: TGTGCCAGCAGCCCGGGACAGGCTGGAAACACCATATATTTT; CDR3: CASSPGQAGNTIYF
J: TRBJ2-7; D: NA; V: TRBV4-3; size: few; DNA: TGCGCCAGCAGCCACGCCCAAACTAGGGCTCACGAGCAGTACTTC; CDR3: CASSHAQTRAHEQYF
J: TRBJ2-2; D: TRBD1; V: TRBV5-1; size: NA; DNA: TGCGCCAGCAGCCCAACAGGGGAGCTGGCCGGGGAGCTGTTTTTT; CDR3: CASSPTGELAGELFF
J: TRBJ2-3; D: TRBD1; V: TRBV5-8; size: NA; DNA: TGTGCCAGCAGCTTGTATCAACAGGGGGGTACAGATACGCAGTATTTT; CDR3: CASSLYQQGGTDTQYF
J: TRBJ2-3; D: TRBD1; V: TRBV6-2/TRBV6-3; size: NA; DNA: TGTGCCAGCAGCCTAGGAATGGACAGGCGGAAGCGCGGTACGCAGTATTTT; CDR3: CASSLGMDRRKRGTQYF
J: TRBJ2-2; D: TRBD2; V: TRBV9; size: few; DNA: TGTGCCAGCAGCGTAGTGGGACTACCCGGGGAGCTGTTTTTT; CDR3: CASSVVGLPGELFF